Listed here is a single T cell receptor beta chain. Original handling: Amplifying reference gene primers gave estimates of nucleated cell counts. Libraries were prepared by immunoSEQ multiplex PCR; TCRdb keeps only in-frame clonotypes and omits some of them. The DNA gave D and trimming, while V, J and clone size come from that table. This sample carries 230,000 or so clones, around 80% of them seen once, and the ten largest clones take roughly 21%. CDR1 is MGHRA and CDR2 is YSYEKL in the germline V gene. V dropped 8 bases and J dropped 7 bases, with 14 bases sitting between them. CDR3 size: 13 residues. The data originate from a study of blood T cell repertoires in COVID-19. Across the whole study: The United States, Italy and Spain supplied acute and convalescent COVID-19 samples. PBMCs, B-cell-depleted T cells, or T cells provided the cDNA or gDNA that made up the material.

The clonotype originates from a man aged 25 to 45 with active or convalescent COVID-19. Sequencing was performed on peripheral blood. J is TRBJ1-4 and V is TRBV4-1; D remains ambiguous. The chain's CDR3 is CASGTTRGEKLFF. In nucleotides, the CDR3 is TGCGCCAGCGGCACGACGCGCGGTGAAAAACTGTTTTTT.